The present TCR beta chain was sequenced within a study of T cells in localized non-small cell lung cancer (dated by TCRdb to about 2020). Looking at the study overall: The study examined T cell repertoires in roughly 240 patients with early-stage NSCLC and compared tumors with uninvolved tumor-adjacent lungs. The cohort was made up of approximately 250 treatment-naive NSCLC patients whose localized lung tumors had been resected. Of the NSCLC patients, about 130 were male and around 99 were female, and the mean age was approximately 69 years.

Summary of the overall study and its limitations: A median of roughly 58 of the top 100 tumor clones were detected in paired uninvolved adjacent lung, and around 30 of these tumor clones were also found among the top 100 clones of the paired uninvolved adjacent lung. The highest T cell clonality was observed in uninvolved tumor-adjacent lung, where clonality exceeded that of tumor, suggesting that antigenic responses were more focused in uninvolved tumor-adjacent lung. Because of the exploratory design, TCR variables were selected using unadjusted p-values without false-discovery rate correction. Because multi-region tumor sequencing was not performed, intratumor heterogeneity could not be ruled out. Higher blood T cell density associated with longer overall survival, while higher adjacent-lung clonality associated with shorter survival.

Note on this clone: The specificity of this receptor is unknown. Base qualities were left out, and no much larger clone turns up one base away.

At diagnosis, tumor, uninvolved tumor-adjacent lung and peripheral blood were collected and then preserved as a mix of FFPE and fresh-frozen material. For TCR repertoire profiling, blood samples were analyzed in the form of peripheral blood mononuclear cells. The germline V gene (reference sequence) supplies CDR1 GTSNPN and CDR2 SVGIG. V lost 2 bases and J lost 4 bases, and the count of bases not matched to a germline gene is 3. The CDR3 starts with the cysteine, ends with the phenylalanine, and has 14 residues. Only the CDR3 DNA is retained, 42 bases long and in frame from the first base. The immunoSEQ Assay was used to sequence TCR beta CDR3 regions from DNA. Regarding the original processing steps: T cell density was computed as TCR beta template counts normalized to usable DNA estimated by amplifying housekeeping genes. Richness was estimated using the preseqR package, with extrapolation to 400,000 templates for PBMC samples and to 120,000 templates for tissue samples. Clonality was calculated as one minus Pielou's evenness. Tissue-enriched TCRs were identified by differential abundance testing using productive amino-acid clonotypes, minimum total count 5 and alpha 0.1. Repertoire overlap between compartments was quantified with the Jaccard Index and Morisita Overlap Index. GLIPH clustered TCR beta CDR3s with public tetramer-defined viral CDR3s; viral motifs required at least three viral sequences plus V-gene enrichment. The table comes from immuneACCESS by way of TCRdb, which keeps in-frame sequences with V and J called. Part of the clones is missing from these tables; in studies checked, under half for an unresolved V gene and the rest for unknown reasons. For V, J and clone size, that table is used; D and trimming come from the DNA. The sample contains about 24,000 clones, about 89% of them found a single time. The leading ten clones occupy more than 20% of the sample.

The sequencing used peripheral blood, collected before any cancer treatment. This TCR was recovered from a man aged 35 to 70 with stage I squamous cell lung carcinoma. Recombination connected TRBV30 to TRBJ1-3, with 9 bases in between that match TRBD1. The CDR3 amino acid sequence is: CAWSSGTGGNTIYF. The DNA is as follows: TGTGCCTGGAGTAGCGGGACAGGGGGAAACACCATATATTTT.